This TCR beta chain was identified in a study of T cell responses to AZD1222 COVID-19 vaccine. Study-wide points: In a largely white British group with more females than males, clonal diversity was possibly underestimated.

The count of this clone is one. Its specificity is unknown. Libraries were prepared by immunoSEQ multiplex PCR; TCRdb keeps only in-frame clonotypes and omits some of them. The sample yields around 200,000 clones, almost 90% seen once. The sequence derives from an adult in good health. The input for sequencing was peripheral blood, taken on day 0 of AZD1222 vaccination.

This chain's CDR3 is CASSPTDGGRNEQFF. The CDR3 nucleotides are TGTGCCAGCAGTCCTACTGACGGGGGGCGCAATGAGCAGTTCTTC. The gene calls are TRBV6-5 and TRBJ2-1; TRBD2 is a possible D gene (7 bases). The germline CDR1 and CDR2 sequences are MNHEY and SVGAGI. Trimming stripped 5 bases from V and 6 bases from J, with 17 bases between. The CDR3 has 15 residues.